This T cell receptor beta chain was obtained from a study of shared clonotypes between healthy human individuals. Profiling relied on immunoSEQ multiplex PCR, and the TCRdb table lists in-frame clones only, not all of them. The sample lists around 2.5 million clones; 93% were seen once. The donors, all of them Caucasian adults, lived in Nashville, Tennessee. Sequencing was performed on naive CD4+ T cells from PBMCs. Indicated subset: CD45RA+ positively selected. The sequence derives from a man in his late teens or twenties in good health. Some clones in this sample may be carry-over from other donors' samples.

For the CDR3, the DNA is TGTGCCAGCAGTGAAGTGGGAGACAGCAATGAGCAGTTCTTC. Residues: CASSEVGDSNEQFF. The rearrangement links TRBV6-1 to TRBJ2-1; D is tentatively TRBD1 or TRBD2 (5 bases each). Germline CDR1 MNHNS, CDR2 SASEGT. The CDR3 has 14 residues. Trimming removed 1 base from V and 6 bases from J, with 10 bases in between.